The 15 T cell receptor beta chains below were found in one sample sequenced in a study of beta chain features in type 1 diabetes. Expressed TCRB transcripts were sequenced because the entire RNA isolate underwent reverse transcription. TCRdb keeps only in-frame clones here, not all; method: immunoSEQ multiplex PCR. The sample lists 620,000 or so clones; around 15% were seen once. Sequenced material: naive CD4+ T cells from blood. Receptors were obtained from a man aged 18 to 30 in good health.

The chain uses TRBV15 and TRBJ2-5; D may match TRBD1 or TRBD2 (5 bases each). V was pared by 7 bases and J by 0 bases, with 9 bases between. The CDR3 spans 13 residues. CDR1 is LNHNV and CDR2 is YYDKDF in the germline V gene (reference sequence). The CDR3 sequence is CATTRGYQETQYF. The CDR3, as DNA: TGTGCCACCACGAGGGGTTACCAAGAGACCCAGTACTTC.

This clone was picked up a small number of times. This chain uses TRBV28 with TRBJ2-6, with D tentatively TRBD2 (5 bases). Trimming stripped 6 bases from V and 1 base from J, with 19 bases between. Germline values: CDR1 MDHEN, CDR2 SYDVKM. CDR3 length: 18 amino acids. This CDR3 is CASSSNEGTVSGANVLTF. The DNA of the CDR3 is TGTGCCAGCAGCAGTAACGAGGGTACGGTTTCTGGGGCCAACGTCCTGACTTTC. The full variable domain, completed using reference TRBV28 and TRBJ2-6, is DVKVTQSSRYLVKRTGEKVFLECVQDMDHENMFWYRQDPGLGLRLIYFSYDVKMKEKGDIPEGYSVSREKKERFSLILESASTNQTSMYLCASSSNEGTVSGANVLTFGAGSRLTVL.

This chain connects TRBV18 to TRBJ1-2; D perhaps matches TRBD1 (6 bases). Deletions cut 6 bases from V and 4 bases from J, with 15 bases between. The CDR3 extends over 14 amino acids. CDR1 and CDR2 from the germline V gene are KGHSH and LQKENI. CDR3 DNA: TGTGCCAGCTCCAACAGGGAAAGAGGCTATGGCTACACCTTC. Translating it yields CASSNRERGYGYTF. The variable domain in full, completed from reference TRBV18 and TRBJ1-2, reads NAGVMQNPRHLVRRRGQEARLRCSPMKGHSHVYWYRQLPEEGLKFMVYLQKENIIDESGMPKERFSAEFPKEGPSILRIQQVVRGDSAAYFCASSNRERGYGYTFGSGTRLTVV.

The chain employs TRBV28 and TRBJ1-2; D unclear. The CDR3 runs 12 residues. V shed 6 bases and J shed 0 bases, with 5 bases lying between them. The V gene's germline CDR1 is MDHEN and CDR2 SYDVKM. The chain's CDR3 is CASRGANYGYTF. DNA of the CDR3: TGTGCCAGCAGGGGAGCTAACTATGGCTACACCTTC.

This clone has only a few counts. The rearrangement uses TRBV7-3 and TRBJ1-1; the D gene is possibly TRBD1 (5 bases). Per germline, CDR1 SGHTA and CDR2 FQGTGA. The CDR3 totals 17 residues. The V gene lost 2 bases and the J gene lost 1 base, with 17 bases spanning the gap. The CDR3 nucleotides read TGTGCCAGCAGCTTAGGAGACAGAGGAAAACCGAACACTGAAGCTTTCTTT. Translated, it gives CASSLGDRGKPNTEAFF.

As regards this clone: Other DNA sequences from this sample encode an identical CDR3 as well. The chain's CDR3 is CSVAPGTSTDTQYF. The CDR3 nucleotides read TGCAGCGTAGCCCCCGGGACTAGTACAGATACGCAGTATTTT. The rearrangement joins TRBV29-1 to TRBJ2-3; 8 nucleotides line up with TRBD2. Germline CDR1 is SQVTM and CDR2 is ANQGSEA. The CDR3 length is 14 residues. Unmatched junction bases numbered 8, after V lost 6 bases and J lost 3 bases.

V gene TRBV4-3 combines with J gene TRBJ1-1; D perhaps matches TRBD1 (5 bases). V lost 4 bases and J 9 bases, leaving 18 bases between the germline ends. CDR1 and CDR2 (germline): LGHNA, YSLEER. There are 14 residues in the CDR3. CDR3 coding DNA: TGCGCCAGCAGCCCCGCGGGGCAGGGTCGTAAAGCTTTCTTT. Its protein is CASSPAGQGRKAFF.

The chain couples TRBV7-2 to TRBJ1-4, with 9 nucleotides matching TRBD1. V lost 6 bases and J lost 1; bases outside the gene matches: 12. Germline CDR1 is SGHTA and CDR2 is FQGNSA. This CDR3 is 18 amino acids long. This chain's CDR3 is CASSSLWDRAGTNEKLFF. The CDR3 bases are TGTGCCAGCAGTTCCCTTTGGGACAGGGCAGGAACTAATGAAAAACTGTTTTTT.

This clone has more than one count but fewer than ten. V usage is TRBV7-2 and J usage is TRBJ1-4; D call uncertain. In germline, CDR1 is SGHTA, CDR2 FQGNSA. Trimming pared 1 base from V and 3 bases from J, leaving 9 bases between. The CDR3 contains 15 residues. The CDR3 sequence: CASSLVGGSNEKLFF. CDR3 nucleotide sequence: TGTGCCAGCAGCTTAGTTGGCGGGTCTAATGAAAAACTGTTTTTT.

The V and J genes are TRBV6-5 and TRBJ2-7; TRBD1 aligns across 7 bases. In germline, CDR1 is MNHEY, CDR2 SVGAGI. The CDR3 is made up of 14 amino acids. V was pared by 4 bases and J by 2 bases, with 5 bases of the junction left unmatched. In DNA form, the CDR3 reads TGTGCCAGCAGTTCGTGGGACAGAGCCTACGAGCAGTACTTC. Translation: CASSSWDRAYEQYF.

The V and J genes are TRBV5-1 and TRBJ2-7, with D hard to call. The CDR3 is 14 residues long. CDR1 is SGHRS and CDR2 is YFSETQ in the germline V gene. With 4 bases removed from V and 0 bases from J, the gap between germline ends came to 11 bases. The CDR3 loop reads CASSRDTYSYEQYF. For the CDR3, the DNA is TGCGCCAGCAGCCGTGACACTTACTCCTACGAGCAGTACTTC.

The chain recombines TRBV12-2 with TRBJ2-1. TRBV12-2 is tagged as a pseudogene. This CDR3 spans 12 amino acids. CDR3 sequence: CASRLAGNEQFF. The CDR3, as DNA: TGTGCAAGTCGCTTAGCGGGGAATGAGCAGTTCTTC.

The sample holds a few counts of this clone. V usage is TRBV5-1 and J usage is TRBJ2-1, with TRBD2 identical over 13 bases. Trimming cost V 3 bases and J 7 bases; bases outside gene matches: 4. Germline V gene lookup returns CDR1 SGHRS and CDR2 YFSETQ. The CDR3 extends over 15 amino acids. The CDR3 reads CASSSLAGGRNEQFF. The CDR3 bases are TGCGCCAGCAGCTCACTAGCGGGAGGGCGGAATGAGCAGTTCTTC.

This clone was seen only a few times. The DNA for the CDR3 is TGCGCCAGCAGCTTAACAGGGGGCGCGGCTCATGGCTACACCTTC. It translates to CASSLTGGAAHGYTF. The chain couples TRBV5-1 to TRBJ1-2; 9 bases are a match to TRBD1. The CDR3 covers 15 residues. In germline, CDR1 is SGHRS, CDR2 YFSETQ. With 2 bases clipped from V and 6 bases from J, the junction kept 8 bases outside the gene matches.

About this clone: The sample has other DNA sequences that encode this CDR3 too. The chain carries TRBV18 and TRBJ1-1; the D is unclear. V shed 3 bases and J shed 2 bases, with 7 bases lying between them. CDR3 length equals 13 residues. The germline V gene has CDR1 KGHSH and CDR2 LQKENI. The CDR3 nucleotides read TGTGCCAGCTCACCCCAATCCAACACTGAAGCTTTCTTT. Residues: CASSPQSNTEAFF.